The 16 T cell receptor beta chains presented below share a single source sample, sequenced in a study of CD8 T cells in Susac syndrome (dated by TCRdb to about 2019). The protocol used for the library was the immunoSEQ multiplex PCR assay. RNA was extracted with the RNeasy kit and roughly 0.45 to 1 ug was reverse transcribed using random hexamers. Clones were called with MiXCR by TCRdb after fastp trimmed the public reads at Q25, and only in-frame beta chains were retained. Rows matching on CDR3 protein sequence are summarized as one entry with the most common DNA and genes. For this sample there are approximately 120,000 distinct CDR3 sequences; over 85% appear just once. Over 0.065% of the sample is in the top ten clones. Sequences were obtained from CD4+ T cells from PBMCs. All receptors come from a human donor in good health.

The rearrangement uses TRBV20-1 and TRBJ1-2; the D is unclear. The CDR3 covers 16 residues. Trimming removed 4 bases from V and 3 bases from J, with 21 bases in between. Germline V gene lookup returns CDR1 DFQATT and CDR2 SNEGSKA (reference sequence). The CDR3 loop reads CSATTEGKGHHYGYTF. Written as DNA, the CDR3 is TGCAGTGCTACCACCGAAGGGAAAGGCCATCACTATGGCTACACCTTC.

The chain combines TRBV20-1 with TRBJ2-7; D is undetermined. Germline assignment: CDR1 DFQATT and CDR2 SNEGSKA (reference sequence). The ends were cut back, 5 bases at V and 1 base at J, with 3 bases in the middle. The CDR3 is made up of 10 amino acids. The CDR3 here is CSASSYEQYF. The CDR3 bases are TGCAGTGCTTCTTCCTACGAGCAGTACTTC.

The chain is built from TRBV12-3 or TRBV12-4 and TRBJ1-2, with 9 nucleotides matching TRBD1. This CDR3 contains 18 residues. The trim removed 7 bases at V and 3 bases at J, leaving 18 bases unmatched. This chain's CDR3 is CASNLRGVGDRAHYGYTF. For the CDR3, the DNA is TGTGCCAGCAATCTCCGGGGAGTAGGGGACAGGGCCCACTATGGCTACACCTTC.

The V gene is TRBV20-1, the J gene TRBJ1-2, with 7 bases aligning to TRBD1. J lost 4 bases, V lost 3 bases, and 2 bases had no gene match. This CDR3 is 12 amino acids long. CDR1 is DFQATT and CDR2 is SNEGSKA in the germline V gene (reference sequence). CDR3 nucleotides: TGCAGTGCTAGGGGACAGATCTATGGCTACACCTTC. This sequence encodes CSARGQIYGYTF.

The V and J genes are TRBV12-3 or TRBV12-4 and TRBJ1-2, with no clear D. The V end lost 6 bases, the J end lost 2 bases, and 10 bases lay between the germline ends. CDR3 length: 13 amino acids. CDR3 in amino acids: CASSLQENYGYTF. CDR3 in DNA: TGTGCCAGCAGCCTGCAGGAAAACTATGGCTACACCTTC.

J is TRBJ1-2 and V is TRBV29-1; no clear D gene. CDR1 and CDR2 (germline): SQVTM, ANQGSEA. This CDR3 has 12 amino acids. Trimming took off 5 bases at V and 7 bases at J, with 14 bases between the two ends. CDR3 sequence: CSVKIQSTGYTF. The DNA of the CDR3 is TGCAGCGTTAAAATCCAGAGTACTGGCTACACCTTC.

The rearrangement links TRBV9 to TRBJ2-6; D gene unclear. Germline lookup yields CDR1 SGDLS and CDR2 YYNGEE. The CDR3 loop spans 16 amino acids. V was trimmed by 4 bases and J by 1 base, leaving 12 bases between them. CDR3 in amino acids: CASSPRVGSGANVLTF. The DNA of the CDR3 is TGTGCCAGCAGCCCCCGGGTAGGGTCTGGGGCCAACGTCCTGACTTTC. The variable domain in full, completed from reference TRBV9 and TRBJ2-6, reads DSGVTQTPKHLITATGQRVTLRCSPRSGDLSVYWYQQSLDQGLQFLIQYYNGEERAKGNILERFSAQQFPDLHSELNLSSLELGDSALYFCASSPRVGSGANVLTFGAGSRLTVL.

V and J are TRBV7-9 and TRBJ2-2; D is perhaps TRBD2 (6 bases). Trimming pared 8 bases from V and 6 bases from J, leaving 10 bases between. CDR3 length: 12 residues. Germline V gene data show CDR1 as SEHNR and CDR2 as FQNEAQ (reference sequence). CDR3 nucleotides: TGTGCCAGCGGAGGGGACCCCGGGGAGCTGTTTTTT. Its protein product is CASGGDPGELFF.

J is TRBJ2-2 and V is TRBV20-1, with D tentatively TRBD2 (6 bases). Germline V gene lookup returns CDR1 DFQATT and CDR2 SNEGSKA (reference sequence). With 1 base removed from V and 4 bases from J, the gap between germline ends came to 10 bases. CDR3 length equals 14 residues. The CDR3 nucleotides read TGCAGTGCTAGAGTCGGGGGATCCACCGGGGAGCTGTTTTTT. Its translation: CSARVGGSTGELFF.

This chain connects TRBV7-2 to TRBJ2-2, with 11 bases that match TRBD2. V lost 11 bases and J lost 4; bases outside the gene matches: 6. CDR3 size: 14 residues. Germline CDR1 and CDR2: SGHTA and FQGNSA. CDR3 nucleotide sequence: TGTGCCGGCCGACTAGCGGGACTCACCGGGGAGCTGTTTTTT. Protein product: CAGRLAGLTGELFF.

The chain joins TRBV7-2 to TRBJ2-5; 10 bases are shared with TRBD2. The CDR3 is made up of 14 amino acids. CDR1 is SGHTA, CDR2 FQGNSA, per germline. V lost 5 bases to trimming and J lost 5 bases; unmatched junction nucleotides: 5. The CDR3 spells CASSPGLAWETQYF. CDR3 in DNA: TGTGCCAGCAGCCCGGGACTAGCGTGGGAGACCCAGTACTTC.

This chain connects TRBV29-1 to TRBJ1-4; 9 positions agree with TRBD1. Germline CDR1 reads SQVTM; CDR2 reads ANQGSEA. The CDR3 covers 14 residues. V lost 3 bases to trimming and J lost 7 bases; unmatched junction nucleotides: 6. CDR3 sequence reads: CSVEPGQGSEKLFF. CDR3 coding DNA: TGCAGCGTTGAGCCGGGACAGGGAAGTGAAAAACTGTTTTTT.

The chain joins TRBV7-9 to TRBJ2-7; D remains unclear. The V and J ends lost 5 bases and 1 base respectively, with 12 bases between them. Germline CDR1 is SEHNR and CDR2 is FQNEAQ (reference sequence). This CDR3 comprises 14 residues. The CDR3 bases are TGTGCCAGCAGCCCTATACCCAATTCCTACGAGCAGTACTTC. Protein sequence: CASSPIPNSYEQYF.

This sequence joins TRBV11-2 and TRBJ1-2; D unclear. The V end lost 1 base, the J end lost 8 bases, and 14 bases lay between the germline ends. Germline V gene data show CDR1 as SGHAT and CDR2 as FQNNGV. This CDR3 contains 14 residues. The CDR3 DNA reads as TGTGCCAGCAGCTTAGTGAGGGCTGCGGAGGGCTACACCTTC. Translated: CASSLVRAAEGYTF.

The CDR3 loop reads CASRQASNQPQHF. The CDR3 bases are TGTGCCAGTCGACAGGCAAGCAATCAGCCCCAGCATTTT. V and J are TRBV6-5 and TRBJ1-5; maybe TRBD1 (6 bases). The ends were cut back, 9 bases at V and 1 base at J, with 10 bases in the middle. The length of the CDR3 is 13 residues. CDR1 is MNHEY and CDR2 is SVGAGI in the germline V gene.

The J gene is TRBJ2-3, the V gene TRBV19; a weak D match, TRBD2 (5 bases). Germline V gene sequence: CDR1 LNHDA, CDR2 SQIVND (reference sequence). The CDR3 consists of 13 residues. Between the trimmed V and J ends, which lost 5 bases and 3 bases, there was a span of 9 bases. CDR3 region: CASSRGNTDTQYF. The CDR3, as DNA: TGTGCCAGTAGTCGGGGAAATACAGATACGCAGTATTTT. Looking up the rest from reference TRBV19 and TRBJ2-3 gives the full variable domain: DGGITQSPKYLFRKEGQNVTLSCEQNLNHDAMYWYRQDPGQGLRLIYYSQIVNDFQKGDIAEGYSVSREKKESFPLTVTSAQKNPTAFYLCASSRGNTDTQYFGPGTRLTVL.